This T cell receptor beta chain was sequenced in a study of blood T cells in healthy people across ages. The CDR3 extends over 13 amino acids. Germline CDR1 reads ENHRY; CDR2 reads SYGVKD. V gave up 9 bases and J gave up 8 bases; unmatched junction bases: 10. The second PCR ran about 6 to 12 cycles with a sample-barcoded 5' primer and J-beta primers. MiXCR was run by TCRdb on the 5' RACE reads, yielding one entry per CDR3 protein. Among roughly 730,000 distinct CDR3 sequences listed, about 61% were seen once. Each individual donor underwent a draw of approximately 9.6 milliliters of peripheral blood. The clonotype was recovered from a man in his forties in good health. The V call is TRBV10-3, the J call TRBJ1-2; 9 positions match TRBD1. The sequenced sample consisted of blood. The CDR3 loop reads CAMWPGQGDGYTF. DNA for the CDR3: TGTGCCATGTGGCCGGGACAGGGAGACGGCTACACCTTC.